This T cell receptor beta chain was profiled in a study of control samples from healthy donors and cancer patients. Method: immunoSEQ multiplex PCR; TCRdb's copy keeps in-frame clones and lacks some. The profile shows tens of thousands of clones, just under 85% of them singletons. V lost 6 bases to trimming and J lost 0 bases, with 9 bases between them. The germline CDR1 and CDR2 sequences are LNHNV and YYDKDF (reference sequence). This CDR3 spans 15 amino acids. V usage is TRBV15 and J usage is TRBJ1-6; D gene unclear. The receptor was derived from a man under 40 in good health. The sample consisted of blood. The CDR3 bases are TGTGCCACCAGGCGGAGGACCTCCTATAATTCACCCCTCCACTTT. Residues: CATRRRTSYNSPLHF. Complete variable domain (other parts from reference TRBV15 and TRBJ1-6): DAMVIQNPRYQVTQFGKPVTLSCSQTLNHNVMYWYQQKSSQAPKLLFHYYDKDFNNEADTPDNFQSRRPNTSFCFLDIRSPGLGDTAMYLCATRRRTSYNSPLHFGNGTRLTVT.